The 24 T cell receptor beta chains given below trace back to one sample, sequenced in a study of cytotoxic CD8 clonotypes in ibrutinib-treated CLL. TCRdb keeps only in-frame clones here, not all; method: immunoSEQ multiplex PCR. This table has approximately 5,900 clones, roughly 74% appearing once. Source: PBMCs, taken before ibrutinib treatment. These receptor sequences come from a human donor with chronic lymphocytic leukemia.

This clone was recorded once. This chain uses TRBV6-6 with TRBJ1-4, with 8 bases that match TRBD1. The ends lost 4 bases at V and 7 bases at J; junction bases unmatched: 8. The CDR3 length is 15 residues. The germline V gene has CDR1 MNHNY and CDR2 SVGAGI (reference sequence). DNA for the CDR3: TGTGCCAGCAGTTCGACCCAGGGGGCCGGTGAAAAACTGTTTTTT. It yields the protein CASSSTQGAGEKLFF.

The chain couples TRBV5-5 to TRBJ2-3, with D possibly TRBD2 on 5 matching bases. V shed 0 bases and J shed 5 bases, with 10 bases lying between them. Germline CDR1 is SGHKS and CDR2 is YYEKEE (reference sequence). This CDR3 comprises 14 residues. The CDR3 bases are TGTGCCAGCAGCTTGGAAAGCGGCGAAGATACGCAGTATTTT. Protein product: CASSLESGEDTQYF. Full variable domain (remainder filled in from reference TRBV5-5 and TRBJ2-3): DAGVTQSPTHLIKTRGQQVTLRCSPISGHKSVSWYQQVLGQGPQFIFQYYEKEERGRGNFPDRFSARQFPNYSSELNVNALLLGDSALYLCASSLESGEDTQYFGPGTRLTVL.

V and J are TRBV28 and TRBJ1-2; weak D call: TRBD1 (6 bases). The CDR3 is 15 amino acids. The germline V gene encodes CDR1 MDHEN and CDR2 SYDVKM. The ends were cut back, 2 bases at V and 1 base at J, with 11 bases in the middle. The DNA for the CDR3 is TGTGCCAGCAGTTTAGGGGGGCAAAATAACTATGGCTACACCTTC. Translated: CASSLGGQNNYGYTF.

V gene TRBV4-3 combines with J gene TRBJ2-1; D not resolved. The CDR3 consists of 18 residues. Trimming stripped 4 bases from V and 3 bases from J, with 22 bases between. Per the germline V gene, CDR1 is LGHNA and CDR2 is YSLEER. DNA for the CDR3: TGCGCCAGCAGCCCCCACCTTTTGTGGGATTGGGGCTACAATGAGCAGTTCTTC. Protein sequence: CASSPHLLWDWGYNEQFF.

The J gene is TRBJ2-1, the V gene TRBV15; the D is unclear. This CDR3 region has 13 residues. The V gene's germline CDR1 is LNHNV and CDR2 YYDKDF (reference sequence). Trimming removed 1 base from V and 10 bases from J, with 11 bases in between. CDR3: CATSRVERGEQFF. DNA for the CDR3: TGTGCCACCAGCAGAGTAGAGCGTGGCGAGCAGTTCTTC. Filled out from reference TRBV15 and TRBJ2-1, the complete variable domain reads DAMVIQNPRYQVTQFGKPVTLSCSQTLNHNVMYWYQQKSSQAPKLLFHYYDKDFNNEADTPDNFQSRRPNTSFCFLDIRSPGLGDTAMYLCATSRVERGEQFFGPGTRLTVL.

The V gene is TRBV7-9, the J gene TRBJ2-3; 8 bases fit TRBD1. The V gene's germline CDR1 is SEHNR and CDR2 FQNEAQ (reference sequence). This CDR3 has 16 amino acids. V was clipped by 5 bases and J by 5 bases; unmatched bases: 12. CDR3 residues: CASSRDGTGLGDTQYF. CDR3 DNA: TGTGCCAGCAGCCGAGACGGGACAGGTCTAGGAGATACGCAGTATTTT.

This clone was detected only a few times. The chain couples TRBV2 to TRBJ2-7; TRBD1 might be the D (7 bases). The CDR3 contains 14 residues. V was pared by 2 bases and J by 1 base, with 9 bases between. In germline, CDR1 is SNHLY, CDR2 FYNNEI. The CDR3, as DNA: TGTGCCAGCAGTGAACAGGGGGGATCCTACGAGCAGTACTTC. Its protein product is CASSEQGGSYEQYF.

The V and J genes are TRBV4-3 and TRBJ2-5; maybe TRBD1 (7 bases). The CDR3 length is 14 residues. Deletions cut 1 base from V and 4 bases from J, with 10 bases between. Germline CDR1 LGHNA, CDR2 YSLEER. CDR3 sequence: CASSQGRGAETQYF. The CDR3 DNA follows: TGCGCCAGCAGCCAAGGCAGGGGGGCAGAGACCCAGTACTTC.

The CDR3 loop reads CASSPQAVGASGRDNEQFF. The DNA for the CDR3 is TGTGCCAGCAGCCCTCAAGCGGTAGGGGCTAGCGGGAGGGACAATGAGCAGTTCTTC. The rearrangement links TRBV7-2 to TRBJ2-1; 12 bases are shared with TRBD2. V trimming: 5 bases; J trimming: 5 bases; junction bases outside the gene matches: 16. In germline, CDR1 is SGHTA, CDR2 FQGNSA. This CDR3 is built from 19 residues.

The chain couples TRBV9 to TRBJ2-1; 8 positions match TRBD1. This CDR3 spans 16 amino acids. CDR1 SGDLS and CDR2 YYNGEE come from the germline V gene. V lost 4 bases, J lost 3 bases, and 9 bases stayed unmatched. CDR3 loop: CASSKTQGVIYNEQFF. The DNA for the CDR3 is TGTGCCAGCAGCAAAACACAGGGGGTAATCTACAATGAGCAGTTCTTC.

This clone was seen only once. The rearrangement uses TRBV27 and TRBJ2-1; the D is unclear. Germline CDR1 is MNHEY and CDR2 is SMNVEV (reference sequence). The CDR3 is made up of 14 amino acids. Trimming pared 2 bases from V and 5 bases from J, leaving 10 bases between. The CDR3 nucleotides are TGTGCCAGCAGTTTAGGGCCCCAACACAATGAGCAGTTCTTC. The encoded protein is CASSLGPQHNEQFF.

The J gene is TRBJ2-1, the V gene TRBV7-6; D is perhaps TRBD2 (6 bases). The V gene lost 2 bases and the J gene lost 2 bases, with 10 bases spanning the gap. This CDR3 has 15 residues. Germline CDR1 and CDR2: SGHVS and FNYEAQ. The DNA of the CDR3 is TGTGCCAGCAGCTTAAGGGGCGGGACCTACAATGAGCAGTTCTTC. As protein: CASSLRGGTYNEQFF.

V and J are TRBV6-1 and TRBJ1-2, with D unresolved. Looked up from germline, CDR1 is MNHNS and CDR2 is SASEGT. CDR3 size: 12 residues. V was pared by 6 bases and J by 4 bases, with 9 bases between. This chain's CDR3 is CASSFTAYGYTF. DNA of the CDR3: TGTGCCAGCAGCTTCACGGCCTATGGCTACACCTTC.

Here the CDR3 reads CASSLSGGTAYNEQFF. For the CDR3, the DNA is TGTGCCAGCAGCTTAAGTGGCGGGACGGCCTACAATGAGCAGTTCTTC. The chain has TRBV7-3 and TRBJ2-1; TRBD2 might be the D (6 bases). V gave up 1 base and J gave up 2 bases, with 12 bases separating them. This CDR3 contains 16 residues. CDR1 is SGHTA, CDR2 FQGTGA, per germline. Full variable domain (remainder filled in from reference TRBV7-3 and TRBJ2-1): GAGVSQTPSNKVTEKGKYVELRCDPISGHTALYWYRQSLGQGPEFLIYFQGTGAADDSGLPNDRFFAVRPEGSVSTLKIQRTERGDSAVYLCASSLSGGTAYNEQFFGPGTRLTVL.

This chain connects TRBV4-1 to TRBJ1-1; D is possibly TRBD1 (6 bases). CDR1 is MGHRA, CDR2 YSYEKL, per germline. The CDR3 loop spans 16 amino acids. V was trimmed by 2 bases and J by 4 bases, leaving 17 bases between them. For the CDR3, the DNA is TGCGCCAGCAGCCAACCGTGGACAGAGGGGTTCACTGAAGCTTTCTTT. It specifies CASSQPWTEGFTEAFF.

V usage is TRBV18 and J usage is TRBJ2-7; 7 positions agree with TRBD1. J was trimmed by 0 bases and V by 5 bases; bases with no gene match: 4. Germline V lookup: CDR1 KGHSH, CDR2 LQKENI. The CDR3 is 14 amino acids. The CDR3 nucleotides are TGTGCCAGCTCAGGCAGGGACAGCTCCTACGAGCAGTACTTC. This gives the protein CASSGRDSSYEQYF.

This clone was seen more than once but under ten times. The chain has TRBV6-1 and TRBJ1-2, with D hard to call. CDR3 length: 15 amino acids. Germline CDR1 and CDR2: MNHNS and SASEGT. V was shortened by 4 bases and J by 8 bases, with 20 bases between the two germline ends. The CDR3 DNA follows: TGTGCCAGCAGTGTCCTCCGACTCGATTTGGCGGGCTACACCTTC. Its protein product is CASSVLRLDLAGYTF.

This chain uses TRBV4-2 with TRBJ2-7; TRBD2 matches at 7 bases. CDR1 LGHNA and CDR2 YNFKEQ come from the germline V gene. Trimming at V came to 1 base and at J to 0 bases, leaving 3 bases not matched to a gene. The CDR3 totals 15 residues. The CDR3 DNA is TGTGCCAGCAGCCAAGGGGGCGGGAGCTCCTACGAGCAGTACTTC. As protein: CASSQGGGSSYEQYF.

This clone appeared once. The V call is TRBV5-8, the J call TRBJ2-3, with 7 bases aligning to TRBD1. V gave up 0 bases and J gave up 2 bases; unmatched junction bases: 6. Germline CDR1 SGHTS, CDR2 YDEGEE. This CDR3 comprises 16 residues. CDR3 protein: CASSLVGQESTDTQYF. DNA for the CDR3: TGTGCCAGCAGCTTGGTTGGACAGGAGTCCACAGATACGCAGTATTTT.

The rearrangement links TRBV11-3 to TRBJ2-1; TRBD2 agrees at 7 bases. The CDR3 has 12 amino acids. J was trimmed by 10 bases and V by 5 bases; bases with no gene match: 5. CDR1 is SGHNT and CDR2 is YENEEA in the germline V gene. CDR3 in DNA: TGTGCCAGCAGCACCTCAGCGGGAGAGCAGTTCTTC. This encodes CASSTSAGEQFF.

The gene calls are TRBV5-1 and TRBJ2-3; no clear D. Looked up from germline, CDR1 is SGHRS and CDR2 is YFSETQ. V lost 4 bases and J lost 6, with 12 bases in between. This CDR3 has 13 amino acids. CDR3 residues: CASSRWVSDTQYF. The CDR3 DNA sequence: TGCGCCAGCAGCCGCTGGGTTTCGGATACGCAGTATTTT.

This sequence joins TRBV29-1 and TRBJ1-2; 8 nucleotides agree with TRBD1. The CDR3 contains 13 residues. The ends lost 6 bases at V and 5 bases at J; junction bases unmatched: 8. The V gene's germline CDR1 is SQVTM and CDR2 ANQGSEA. The CDR3 coding sequence is TGCAGCGTGCGGGACAGGTCTATTTATGGCTACACCTTC. Translating gives CSVRDRSIYGYTF. The whole variable domain, filled in from reference TRBV29-1 and TRBJ1-2, reads SAVISQKPSRDICQRGTSLTIQCQVDSQVTMMFWYRQQPGQSLTLIATANQGSEATYESGFVIDKFPISRPNLTFSTLTVSNMSPEDSSIYLCSVRDRSIYGYTFGSGTRLTVV.

The CDR3 sequence is CASGSGDRLINEQFF. CDR3 in DNA: TGTGCTAGTGGCTCCGGGGACAGATTAATCAATGAGCAGTTCTTC. The rearrangement links TRBV12-5 to TRBJ2-1, with 7 bases fitting TRBD1. The germline CDR1 and CDR2 sequences are LGHNT and FRNRAP. This CDR3 is 15 amino acids long. The V segment lost 6 bases and the J segment 6 bases; nucleotides outside the gene matches: 11.

This rearrangement joins TRBV27 to TRBJ1-4; unclear D gene. Germline V CDR1 and CDR2: MNHEY, SMNVEV (reference sequence). With 2 bases removed from V and 6 bases from J, the gap between germline ends came to 13 bases. The CDR3 spans 15 residues. DNA for the CDR3: TGTGCCAGCAGTTTAGAAGGCGGCAGTTATGAAAAACTGTTTTTT. Translation gives CASSLEGGSYEKLFF.